Listed here are 15 T cell receptor beta chains from one sample, sequenced in a study of OX40 agonist ivuxolimab in advanced cancers. Clones were read by immunoSEQ multiplex PCR, and TCRdb kept only the in-frame ones, dropping some. This table has about 26,000 clones, about 70% appearing once. The sample consisted of CD4+ or CD8+ T cells sorted from blood, taken in a trial of the OX40 agonist ivuxolimab. These receptors were obtained from an adult with an advanced solid tumor such as melanoma, head and neck, liver or kidney cancer.

The V gene is TRBV4-3, the J gene TRBJ1-5, with unresolved D. The ends were cut back, 2 bases at V and 1 base at J, with 9 bases in the middle. This CDR3 has 15 residues. The germline V gene encodes CDR1 LGHNA and CDR2 YSLEER. This chain's CDR3 is CASSQLLGSNQPQHF. The CDR3 DNA follows: TGCGCCAGCAGCCAACTCCTCGGGAGCAATCAGCCCCAGCATTTT.

V is TRBV6-6 and J is TRBJ1-1; D is unclear. The germline V and J ends were trimmed by 2 bases and 1 base, with 5 bases remaining between them. The V gene's germline CDR1 is MNHNY and CDR2 SVGAGI (reference sequence). CDR3 length: 13 residues. CDR3 DNA: TGTGCCAGCAGTTACGCTCCGAACACTGAAGCTTTCTTT. As protein: CASSYAPNTEAFF.

V usage is TRBV19 and J usage is TRBJ1-2, with TRBD1 matching over 9 bases. Germline V gene sequence: CDR1 LNHDA, CDR2 SQIVND (reference sequence). V lost 8 bases to trimming and J lost 5 bases; unmatched junction nucleotides: 3. The CDR3 extends over 12 amino acids. The CDR3 sequence is CASVQGAYGYTF. As DNA, the CDR3 is TGTGCCAGTGTACAGGGGGCTTATGGCTACACCTTC.

The rearrangement uses TRBV12-5 and TRBJ1-6; D gene ambiguous. The V end was cut by 10 bases, the J end by 0 bases, with 16 bases between. Germline V CDR1 and CDR2: LGHNT, FRNRAP. This CDR3 is built from 16 residues. DNA for the CDR3: TGTGCTACCCGTGGCGTAATCGACTCCTATAATTCACCCCTCCACTTT. It encodes CATRGVIDSYNSPLHF.

Concerning this clone: Other nucleotide sequences from this sample produce the same CDR3. The V and J genes are TRBV25-1 and TRBJ2-7; possible D gene TRBD2, 5 bases. This CDR3 contains 11 residues. V lost 6 bases, J lost 7 bases, and 10 bases lay in between. Germline V gene sequence: CDR1 MGHDK, CDR2 SYGVNS. CDR3 loop: CASSPGGEQYF. The CDR3 DNA follows: TGTGCCAGCAGCCCAGGAGGAGAGCAGTACTTC.

V usage is TRBV7-2 and J usage is TRBJ2-2; 7 positions agree with TRBD2. This CDR3 spans 15 amino acids. V shed 1 base and J 7 bases; nucleotides not matched to a gene: 6. CDR1 and CDR2 (germline): SGHTA, FQGNSA. The CDR3 sequence: CASSLVTGGVGELFF. The CDR3 nucleotides are TGTGCCAGCAGCTTAGTGACGGGGGGAGTCGGGGAGCTGTTTTTT.

V gene TRBV5-4 combines with J gene TRBJ1-6; 8 bases fit TRBD1. The trim removed 1 base at V and 7 bases at J, leaving 4 bases unmatched. Germline V CDR1 and CDR2: SGHNT, YYREEE (reference sequence). The CDR3 consists of 15 residues. The CDR3 loop is CASSLLGQGNSPLHF. The CDR3, as DNA: TGTGCCAGCAGCTTGCTCGGACAGGGAAATTCACCCCTCCACTTT.

The chain joins TRBV19 to TRBJ1-2; D is undetermined. Trimming stripped 5 bases from V and 5 bases from J, with 12 bases between. The CDR3 covers 13 residues. In germline, CDR1 is LNHDA, CDR2 SQIVND (reference sequence). The CDR3 protein is CASSLRTDYGYTF. The CDR3 DNA follows: TGTGCCAGTAGTTTACGGACGGATTATGGCTACACCTTC.

This chain uses TRBV6-5 with TRBJ2-7, with TRBD1 matching 9 bases. The CDR3 spans 15 residues. Germline-derived CDR1 and CDR2 are MNHEY and SVGAGI. V gave up 0 bases and J gave up 5 bases; unmatched junction bases: 5. CDR3 residues: CASSYSTGQGNEQYF. DNA for the CDR3: TGTGCCAGCAGTTACTCGACGGGACAGGGTAACGAGCAGTACTTC.

The CDR3 DNA reads as TGTGCCAGCAGGGTTAGCGGGGGACAGGAGACCCAGTACTTC. This encodes CASRVSGGQETQYF. The rearrangement joins TRBV7-9 to TRBJ2-5; 9 bases agree with TRBD2. The CDR3 has 14 amino acids. Germline CDR1 is SEHNR and CDR2 is FQNEAQ (reference sequence). The junction had 7 bases not matched to a gene; V was cut back by 6 bases and J by 5 bases.

The V gene is TRBV7-9, the J gene TRBJ2-2; a weak D match, TRBD2 (6 bases). The CDR3 covers 15 residues. CDR1 is SEHNR and CDR2 is FQNEAQ in the germline V gene (reference sequence). The V gene lost 7 bases and the J gene lost 5 bases, with 17 bases spanning the gap. The CDR3 DNA is TGTGCCAGCAACGCCACGGGGGTGGGGACCGGGGAGCTGTTTTTT. Translating gives CASNATGVGTGELFF.

This rearrangement joins TRBV2 to TRBJ2-5; D is uncertain. The CDR3 extends over 12 amino acids. The germline V gene has CDR1 SNHLY and CDR2 FYNNEI. V lost 10 bases and J lost 2, with 11 bases in between. The CDR3, as DNA: TGTGCCACAACGGGCCTTCAAGAGACCCAGTACTTC. Amino acid sequence: CATTGLQETQYF.

This clone was picked up one time. The V gene is TRBV2, the J gene TRBJ2-2, with D unclear. CDR1 and CDR2 (germline): SNHLY, FYNNEI. The germline V and J ends were trimmed by 4 bases and 6 bases, with 9 bases remaining between them. CDR3 length: 13 amino acids. As DNA, the CDR3 is TGTGCCAGCAGTGCCGACTTTTCCGGGGAGCTGTTTTTT. Protein sequence: CASSADFSGELFF.

The chain carries TRBV5-6 and TRBJ1-3; D not certain. The germline V and J ends were trimmed by 4 bases and 4 bases, with 21 bases remaining between them. This CDR3 contains 17 residues. Germline values: CDR1 SGHDT, CDR2 YYEEEE. The CDR3 nucleotides are TGTGCCAGCAGCCCCCCGAGTACTAGGGCCGGGGGAAACACCATATATTTT. Its translation: CASSPPSTRAGGNTIYF.

V and J are TRBV7-8 and TRBJ2-1; D call uncertain. The germline V gene encodes CDR1 SGHVS and CDR2 FQNEAQ. The CDR3 length is 16 residues. Trimming removed 1 base from V and 0 bases from J, with 10 bases in between. The CDR3, as DNA: TGTGCCAGCAGCTTAGTAGGAAGCGCCTCCTACAATGAGCAGTTCTTC. Its protein product is CASSLVGSASYNEQFF.